This TCR beta chain was obtained from a study of beta chain features in type 1 diabetes. The CDR3 loop spans 16 amino acids. V lost 3 bases, J lost 3 bases, and 7 bases stayed unmatched. Germline assignment: CDR1 SGDLS and CDR2 YYNGEE. The sequenced template was cDNA made from the entire isolated RNA. This table comes from immunoSEQ multiplex PCR, and its TCRdb copy is limited to in-frame clones, with some not included. The sample yields about 180,000 clones, 7% to 9% seen once. Cells sorted by CD45RO/CCR7/CD25/CD127/CD95/CD27 comprised CD4+ naive, central memory, regulatory and stem cell-like memory cells. Over 95% purity was reached by all sorted populations. Regarding this clone: Its antigen remains unidentified.

Regarding the study as a whole: The naive, central memory and Treg TCRB repertoires showed an apparent similarity that was greater among patients than among healthy donors. Overrepresentation of cells with high TCR expression could result from cDNA sequencing. TCRB CDR3s from Type 1 diabetes patients were moderately but significantly shorter in all four CD4+ subsets.

The chain is built from TRBV9 and TRBJ2-2; 8 bases agree with TRBD2. The sample consisted of central memory CD4+ T cells from blood. The sequence was collected from a man aged 18 to 30 with type 1 diabetes. CDR3 sequence reads: CASSATSRGDTGELFF. CDR3 nucleotides: TGTGCCAGCAGCGCCACTTCGCGGGGGGACACCGGGGAGCTGTTTTTT.